These 6 T cell receptor beta chains were sequenced from one sample in a study of siplizumab effects on memory and regulatory T cells. Assay used: immunoSEQ multiplex PCR; TCRdb lists only in-frame clones, some missing. The sample consists of about 63,000 clones, around four fifths of them appearing once. Specimen: memory CD4+ T cells sorted from blood. All receptors derive from a human donor in good health.

The genes are TRBV16 and TRBJ1-5, with a tentative D call TRBD1 (5 bases). Germline CDR1 reads KGHSY; CDR2 reads FQNENV. The CDR3 runs 16 residues. V lost 2 bases, J lost 2 bases, and 13 bases lay in between. The CDR3 region has the DNA TGTGCCAGCAGCCAAGTTCAGGGCAGGGGCAATCAGCCCCAGCATTTT. This sequence encodes CASSQVQGRGNQPQHF.

V gene TRBV7-2 combines with J gene TRBJ2-2; no definite D call. The CDR3 extends over 14 amino acids. CDR1 and CDR2 from the germline V gene are SGHTA and FQGNSA. With 0 bases removed from V and 2 bases from J, the gap between germline ends came to 4 bases. The CDR3 loop reads CASSLAVNTGELFF. CDR3 in DNA: TGTGCCAGCAGCTTAGCCGTTAACACCGGGGAGCTGTTTTTT.

This clone was seen more than once but under ten times. The chain combines TRBV7-2 with TRBJ1-2; TRBD1 matches 7 bases. CDR1 and CDR2 (germline): SGHTA, FQGNSA. The CDR3 is 13 residues long. V lost 4 bases, J lost 12 bases, and 11 bases stayed unmatched. The chain's CDR3 is CASSSYGTDAHTF. In nucleotides, the CDR3 is TGTGCCAGCAGCTCATACGGGACAGACGCTCACACCTTC.

The chain has TRBV5-8 and TRBJ2-7; no clear D gene. With 2 bases removed from V and 1 base from J, the gap between germline ends came to 13 bases. The CDR3 totals 15 residues. Germline V gives CDR1 SGHTS, CDR2 YDEGEE. The CDR3 DNA is TGTGCCAGCAGCTTTACGTCAGGATGGTCCTACGAGCAGTACTTC. This translates into CASSFTSGWSYEQYF.

The rearrangement uses TRBV5-4 and TRBJ2-2; TRBD2 matches at 11 bases. The V gene end was trimmed by 4 bases and the J gene end by 3 bases; junction bases not matched to a gene: 5. The germline V gene encodes CDR1 SGHNT and CDR2 YYREEE (reference sequence). The CDR3 sequence is 16 residues long. The CDR3 protein is CASSAKLAGDTGELFF. The CDR3 DNA reads as TGTGCCAGCAGCGCAAAACTAGCGGGAGACACCGGGGAGCTGTTTTTT. The full variable domain, in which reference TRBV5-4 and TRBJ2-2 provide the parts outside the CDR3, is ETGVTQSPTHLIKTRGQQVTLRCSSQSGHNTVSWYQQALGQGPQFIFQYYREEENGRGNFPPRFSGLQFPNYSSELNVNALELDDSALYLCASSAKLAGDTGELFFGEGSRLTVL.

This clone was found once. The CDR3 DNA reads TGTGCCAGCAGTTACTTTACTGGAGAAGATACGCAGTATTTT. It yields the protein CASSYFTGEDTQYF. This rearrangement joins TRBV6-5 to TRBJ2-3; no reliable D call. The ends were cut back, 1 base at V and 5 bases at J, with 10 bases in the middle. Germline loops: CDR1 MNHEY, CDR2 SVGAGI. CDR3 size: 14 residues.